Below, 31 T cell receptor beta chains from the same sample are listed, as sequenced in a study of T cell responses to AZD1222 COVID-19 vaccine. Profiled with immunoSEQ multiplex PCR; TCRdb holds only in-frame clones, not every one. The data show approximately 170,000 clones, around 89% seen once. Source: peripheral blood, taken on day 0 of AZD1222 vaccination. The receptor source for this set is an adult in good health.

The chain combines TRBV4-3 with TRBJ1-3; D call uncertain. Germline V gives CDR1 LGHNA, CDR2 YSLEER. V was clipped by 0 bases and J by 2 bases, with 5 bases between them. CDR3 length: 14 amino acids. CDR3 sequence: CASSQEGPGNTIYF. In DNA form, the CDR3 reads TGCGCCAGCAGCCAAGAGGGCCCTGGAAACACCATATATTTT.

J is TRBJ2-7 and V is TRBV30; 7 nucleotides align to TRBD2. The CDR3 has 18 residues. CDR1 and CDR2 from the germline V gene are GTSNPN and SVGIG (reference sequence). The J segment lost 6 bases and the V segment lost 1 base, leaving 21 bases of the junction unmatched. The CDR3 DNA reads as TGTGCCTGGAGTGGGTCCTCTGGGGGGGTACGAGTCGGAGCCGAGCAGTACTTC. This codes for CAWSGSSGGVRVGAEQYF.

This chain links TRBV18 with TRBJ2-2, with TRBD1 matching 7 bases. Germline V gene sequence: CDR1 KGHSH, CDR2 LQKENI. The CDR3 has 15 amino acids. Trimming removed 6 bases from V and 0 bases from J; junction bases left unmatched: 4. The CDR3 region is CASSSGTANTGELFF. The CDR3 DNA reads TGTGCCAGCTCCTCCGGGACAGCGAACACCGGGGAGCTGTTTTTT.

The chain uses TRBV18 and TRBJ2-1, with 11 bases aligning to TRBD1. In germline, CDR1 is KGHSH, CDR2 LQKENI. The V gene end was trimmed by 6 bases and the J gene end by 4 bases; junction bases not matched to a gene: 5. The CDR3 sequence is 15 residues long. CDR3 sequence reads: CASSTGTGGYNEQFF. The CDR3, as DNA: TGTGCCAGCTCTACCGGGACAGGGGGTTACAATGAGCAGTTCTTC.

The chain has TRBV5-1 and TRBJ2-2; TRBD2 aligns across 8 bases. CDR1 is SGHRS, CDR2 YFSETQ, per germline. The CDR3 extends over 16 amino acids. Trimming cost V 1 base and J 6 bases; bases outside gene matches: 8. The CDR3 region has the DNA TGCGCCAGCAGCTTGATTAGCGGGGAGTCGGCCGGGGAGCTGTTTTTT. Residues: CASSLISGESAGELFF.

The chain combines TRBV4-1 with TRBJ2-7; TRBD1 aligns across 10 bases. V shed 6 bases and J 3 bases; nucleotides not matched to a gene: 8. The CDR3 totals 15 residues. Germline V CDR1 and CDR2: MGHRA, YSYEKL. The CDR3 is CASRRQGASDYEQYF. As DNA, the CDR3 is TGCGCCAGCAGAAGACAGGGGGCGTCGGACTACGAGCAGTACTTC.

This CDR3 is CASSDLRGDTQYF. The CDR3 bases are TGTGCCAGCAGCGACCTGCGGGGAGATACGCAGTATTTT. V and J are TRBV7-2 and TRBJ2-3, with D tentatively TRBD2 (6 bases). Germline V gene data show CDR1 as SGHTA and CDR2 as FQGNSA. This CDR3 has 13 amino acids. V lost 5 bases to trimming and J lost 5 bases, with 11 bases between them.

This chain's CDR3 is CASSQGQARVGNSPLHF. The CDR3 bases are TGCGCCAGCAGCCAGGGGCAAGCCAGGGTCGGGAATTCACCCCTCCACTTT. V and J are TRBV4-1 and TRBJ1-6; a possible D gene is TRBD1 (5 bases). Germline CDR1 is MGHRA and CDR2 is YSYEKL. The CDR3 has 17 residues. Trimming removed 3 bases at V and 7 bases at J, with 19 bases between.

This sequence joins TRBV5-1 and TRBJ1-6; 7 positions match TRBD1. Germline-derived CDR1 and CDR2 are SGHRS and YFSETQ. The CDR3 has 18 amino acids. Germline trimming cut 0 bases from V and 9 bases from J; bases unmatched to any gene: 15. CDR3 bases: TGCGCCAGCAGCTTGGCCACAGGGGCTAGCGACGGGAGTTCACCCCTCCACTTT. This codes for CASSLATGASDGSSPLHF.

V gene TRBV7-3 combines with J gene TRBJ2-4; possibly TRBD2 for D (6 bases). CDR1 is SGHTA and CDR2 is FQGTGA in the germline V gene. The CDR3 contains 14 residues. Between the trimmed V and J ends, which lost 5 bases and 8 bases, there was a span of 16 bases. CDR3 nucleotide sequence: TGTGCCAGCAGCCCGGGTCACAGCGGGCACATTCAGTACTTC. This gives the protein CASSPGHSGHIQYF.

The chain employs TRBV5-4 and TRBJ2-1; D unclear. The ends were cut back, 5 bases at V and 5 bases at J, with 8 bases in the middle. This CDR3 has 12 residues. Germline-derived CDR1 and CDR2 are SGHNT and YYREEE (reference sequence). CDR3: CASSLSNNEQFF. In DNA form, the CDR3 reads TGTGCCAGCAGTTTAAGCAACAATGAGCAGTTCTTC.

Here the CDR3 DNA reads TGTGCCAGCAGCCCGGGGGTTGGGGGGGAGCAGTACTTC. Translating gives CASSPGVGGEQYF. V is TRBV11-2 and J is TRBJ2-7, with a possible D match to TRBD2 (6 bases). Germline values: CDR1 SGHAT, CDR2 FQNNGV. The CDR3 length is 13 residues. V was clipped by 5 bases and J by 7 bases, with 15 bases between them.

The rearrangement links TRBV6-4 to TRBJ1-1; 11 bases map to TRBD1. The ends lost 6 bases at V and 7 bases at J; junction bases unmatched: 7. Germline loops: CDR1 MRHNA, CDR2 SNTAGT. The CDR3 extends over 14 amino acids. The CDR3 loop is CASSATGTGGEAFF. In DNA form, the CDR3 reads TGTGCCAGCAGCGCTACCGGGACAGGGGGTGAAGCTTTCTTT.

This clone was recorded only once. V is TRBV5-6 and J is TRBJ2-1; D not certain. Trimming stripped 4 bases from V and 1 base from J, with 18 bases between. There are 17 residues in the CDR3. In germline, CDR1 is SGHDT, CDR2 YYEEEE. The CDR3 protein is CASSPTAVAASYNEQFF. The CDR3 DNA sequence: TGTGCCAGCAGCCCCACCGCGGTAGCAGCTTCCTACAATGAGCAGTTCTTC.

The chain uses TRBV5-1 and TRBJ2-3; 8 nucleotides align to TRBD1. The CDR3 runs to 13 residues. Per germline, CDR1 SGHRS and CDR2 YFSETQ. With 7 bases clipped from V and 2 bases from J, the junction kept 3 bases outside the gene matches. The CDR3 here is CASSTGDTDTQYF. DNA of the CDR3: TGCGCCAGCTCGACAGGGGACACAGATACGCAGTATTTT.

The V call is TRBV6-5, the J call TRBJ1-4, with unresolved D. From germline, CDR1 is MNHEY and CDR2 SVGAGI. CDR3 size: 13 residues. V dropped 11 bases and J dropped 7 bases, with 17 bases sitting between them. The CDR3 is CAYQDLISEKLFF. The CDR3 coding sequence is TGTGCCTACCAGGACCTTATCAGTGAAAAACTGTTTTTT.

The rearrangement joins TRBV29-1 to TRBJ2-5; 8 positions agree with TRBD2. Germline CDR1 reads SQVTM; CDR2 reads ANQGSEA. Trimming removed 4 bases from V and 3 bases from J; junction bases left unmatched: 10. The CDR3 runs 15 residues. CDR3 loop: CSVVGIGGGEETQYF. The CDR3 nucleotides read TGCAGCGTTGTTGGTATCGGGGGGGGAGAAGAGACCCAGTACTTC.

The chain has TRBV27 and TRBJ1-1; 7 bases line up with TRBD1. V lost 1 base, J lost 4 bases, and 6 bases stayed unmatched. This CDR3 has 15 amino acids. The germline gives CDR1 MNHEY, CDR2 SMNVEV (reference sequence). The CDR3 bases are TGTGCCAGCAGTTTATGGTCAGGGGGTGTCACTGAAGCTTTCTTT. This sequence encodes CASSLWSGGVTEAFF.

The chain recombines TRBV27 with TRBJ1-5, with TRBD1 identical over 8 bases. The CDR3 is 15 amino acids. Germline CDR1 is MNHEY and CDR2 is SMNVEV (reference sequence). J lost 7 bases, V lost 4 bases, and 9 bases had no gene match. The CDR3 bases are TGTGCCAGCAGTTCCCATGGACAGGGAGGACAGCCCCAGCATTTT. This sequence encodes CASSSHGQGGQPQHF.

The chain uses TRBV2 and TRBJ2-5; 7 bases are a match to TRBD2. This CDR3 has 13 amino acids. V trimming: 1 base; J trimming: 5 bases; junction bases outside the gene matches: 1. The germline V gene has CDR1 SNHLY and CDR2 FYNNEI. This CDR3 is CASSEDSGETQYF. Here the CDR3 DNA reads TGTGCCAGCAGTGAAGATAGCGGGGAGACCCAGTACTTC.

The table lists this clone with a few counts. The chain uses TRBV19 and TRBJ1-5, with a weak D call TRBD1 (5 bases). This CDR3 is 14 amino acids long. Germline V gene data show CDR1 as LNHDA and CDR2 as SQIVND (reference sequence). V was clipped by 7 bases and J by 1 base, with 11 bases between them. DNA of the CDR3: TGTGCCAGTATCACCCGGGACAGCAATCAGCCCCAGCATTTT. This sequence encodes CASITRDSNQPQHF.

This chain connects TRBV7-9 to TRBJ2-5, with D possibly being TRBD1 (5 bases). Trimming cost V 4 bases and J 2 bases, with 8 bases left between them. Germline CDR1 and CDR2: SEHNR and FQNEAQ (reference sequence). This CDR3 is 13 amino acids long. DNA for the CDR3: TGTGCCAGCAGCTCTGGACATCAAGAGACCCAGTACTTC. Translation: CASSSGHQETQYF.

This clone was observed a single time. The gene calls are TRBV19 and TRBJ1-2; no firm D call. V gave up 3 bases and J gave up 6 bases, with 11 bases separating them. Germline V gene lookup returns CDR1 LNHDA and CDR2 SQIVND (reference sequence). The CDR3 loop spans 13 amino acids. CDR3 DNA: TGTGCCAGTAGTATGCAGTTAACCGATGGCTACACCTTC. Encoded protein: CASSMQLTDGYTF.

The genes are TRBV7-5 and TRBJ1-6. TRBV7-5 is described as a pseudogene. The length of the CDR3 is 16 residues. This chain's CDR3 is CARSLDMRGGSSPLHF. CDR3 DNA sequence: TGTGCCAGAAGCCTGGACATGAGGGGAGGAAGTTCACCCCTCCACTTT.

The chain carries TRBV7-9 and TRBJ2-1, with D uncertain. Germline-derived CDR1 and CDR2 are SEHNR and FQNEAQ (reference sequence). V dropped 1 base and J dropped 6 bases, with 4 bases sitting between them. CDR3 length: 12 residues. The CDR3 reads CASSLGLNEQFF. The DNA for the CDR3 is TGTGCCAGCAGCTTAGGGCTCAATGAGCAGTTCTTC.

The CDR3 loop is CASSGRVGGMGTEAFF. The CDR3 nucleotides read TGTGCCAGCAGTGGCCGAGTCGGGGGTATGGGCACTGAAGCTTTCTTT. The V call is TRBV6-1, the J call TRBJ1-1; D possibly corresponds to TRBD1 (5 bases). CDR3 length: 16 amino acids. V dropped 4 bases and J dropped 4 bases, with 19 bases sitting between them. Germline V CDR1 and CDR2: MNHNS, SASEGT.

The V and J genes are TRBV3-1 (or the pseudogene TRBV3-2) and TRBJ2-3; 8 bases map to TRBD1. Looked up from germline, CDR1 is LGHDT and CDR2 is YNNKEL (reference sequence). The J segment lost 6 bases and the V segment lost 1 base, leaving 18 bases of the junction unmatched. The CDR3 runs to 19 residues. In DNA form, the CDR3 reads TGTGCCAGCAGCCAAGTGGTTTTGCGGGACAGGCCCCTTCGGGATACGCAGTATTTT. Its translation: CASSQVVLRDRPLRDTQYF.

The V and J genes are TRBV5-1 and TRBJ1-2; TRBD1 agrees at 8 bases. This CDR3 has 16 amino acids. The germline V gene encodes CDR1 SGHRS and CDR2 YFSETQ. V lost 0 bases, J lost 7 bases, and 11 bases stayed unmatched. CDR3 bases: TGCGCCAGCAGCTTGGATTGGCAGGGGGCGGGAAGTGGCTACACCTTC. The encoded protein is CASSLDWQGAGSGYTF.

The chain links TRBV27 to TRBJ1-6; D ambiguous. V lost 2 bases, J lost 7 bases, and 12 bases lay in between. The germline V gene has CDR1 MNHEY and CDR2 SMNVEV (reference sequence). The CDR3 extends over 15 amino acids. The CDR3 reads CASSLEVRANSPLHF. CDR3 in DNA: TGTGCCAGCAGTTTAGAGGTACGGGCGAATTCACCCCTCCACTTT.

V usage is TRBV5-5 and J usage is TRBJ2-3, with TRBD1 identical over 7 bases. CDR1 and CDR2 from the germline V gene are SGHKS and YYEKEE (reference sequence). This CDR3 contains 14 residues. Germline trimming cut 5 bases from V and 1 base from J; bases unmatched to any gene: 4. This CDR3 is CASRWDSRTDTQYF. The DNA of the CDR3 is TGTGCCAGCAGATGGGACAGCCGCACAGATACGCAGTATTTT.

This clone was seen a few times. The rearrangement joins TRBV5-1 to TRBJ1-2; D gene uncertain. Germline assignment: CDR1 SGHRS and CDR2 YFSETQ. V dropped 0 bases and J dropped 0 bases, with 6 bases sitting between them. This CDR3 is built from 14 residues. The CDR3 sequence is CASSLATSNYGYTF. In DNA form, the CDR3 reads TGCGCCAGCAGCTTGGCGACCTCTAACTATGGCTACACCTTC. The variable domain in full, with the rest retrieved from reference TRBV5-1 and TRBJ1-2, is KAGVTQTPRYLIKTRGQQVTLSCSPISGHRSVSWYQQTPGQGLQFLFEYFSETQRNKGNFPGRFSGRQFSNSRSEMNVSTLELGDSALYLCASSLATSNYGYTFGSGTRLTVV.